This T cell receptor (beta chain) was documented in a study of blood T cell repertoires in COVID-19. Study-wide background: From the United States, Italy and Spain came samples of acute and convalescent COVID-19. Sources were T cells, B-cell-depleted T cells, or PBMCs; the material itself was cDNA or gDNA.

After removal of 3 bases from V and 5 bases from J, the junction contained 12 bases not matched to a gene. The length of the CDR3 is 17 residues. Germline CDR1 and CDR2: SGHNT and YYREEE (reference sequence). How the authors handled the data: Amplification of reference gene primers was used by the study to estimate nucleated cell counts. Measured with immunoSEQ multiplex PCR; TCRdb has only the in-frame clones, and not every one. V and J calls and clone size are given by that table; D and trimming were obtained from the DNA. The sample shows roughly 330,000 clones, around 89% of them seen only once. The rearrangement joins TRBV5-4 to TRBJ2-3; 10 bases match TRBD2. This clonotype was sampled from a woman between 50 and 59 years old with active or convalescent COVID-19. The specimen sequenced was peripheral blood. The CDR3 spells CASSSKVLAGALDTQYF. CDR3 DNA sequence: TGTGCCAGCAGCTCGAAAGTCCTAGCGGGAGCTCTAGATACGCAGTATTTT.